A selection of T cell receptor beta chains follows, all from one sample in a study of tumor-infiltrating lymphocytes in primary liver carcinoma. Each CDR3 protein is one row after TCRdb ran MiXCR on the multiplex PCR reads. The sample has fewer than 350,000 distinct CDR3 sequences, roughly two thirds seen once. The sample taken for sequencing was peripheral blood. These receptors were obtained from a middle-aged man with primary liver carcinoma and hepatitis B virus infection. CDR3s include the opening cysteine and the closing phenylalanine or tryptophan. The D gene is left open where the match is weak. Size tells how often a clone was seen (once, few, many) or the class of an expanded clone, and some rows leave it out.

J gene: TRBJ1-1
D gene: NA
V gene: TRBV7-8
clone size: few
CDR3 DNA: TGTGCCAGCAGCTTAGGGGCGGCGGGGACTGAAGCTTTCTTT
CDR3 protein: CASSLGAAGTEAFF

J gene: TRBJ2-2
D gene: NA
V gene: TRBV6-5
clone size: NA
CDR3 DNA: TGTGCCAGCAGTTACACGGGAACGAACACCGGGGAGCTGTTTTTT
CDR3 protein: CASSYTGTNTGELFF

J gene: TRBJ2-2
D gene: NA
V gene: TRBV5-1
clone size: NA
CDR3 DNA: TGCGCCAGCAGCTTGACTACAGGTGCCGGGCACACCGGGGAGCTGTTTTTT
CDR3 protein: CASSLTTGAGHTGELFF

J gene: TRBJ1-5
D gene: NA
V gene: TRBV2
clone size: NA
CDR3 DNA: TGTGCCAACAGTTGGGGGGGTAATCAGCCCCAGCATTTT
CDR3 protein: CANSWGGNQPQHF

J gene: TRBJ2-1
D gene: NA
V gene: TRBV29-1
clone size: NA
CDR3 DNA: TGCAACGTTGGGTCCAACTCCTACAATGAGCAGTTCTTC
CDR3 protein: CNVGSNSYNEQFF

J gene: TRBJ2-3
D gene: TRBD1
V gene: TRBV4-1
clone size: NA
CDR3 DNA: TGCGCCAGCAGCTCACAGGGGGATGCAGATACGCAGTATTTT
CDR3 protein: CASSSQGDADTQYF

J gene: TRBJ2-3
D gene: TRBD1
V gene: TRBV25-1
clone size: NA
CDR3 DNA: TGTGCCAGCAGTGAATCCGGACAGGGCACAGATACGCAGTATTTT
CDR3 protein: CASSESGQGTDTQYF

J gene: TRBJ2-1
D gene: TRBD2
V gene: TRBV11-2
clone size: NA
CDR3 DNA: TGTGTCAGCAACTTAATCGGGACTAGCAAATTTAATGAGCAGTTCTTC
CDR3 protein: CVSNLIGTSKFNEQFF

J gene: TRBJ2-2
D gene: TRBD1
V gene: TRBV28
clone size: NA
CDR3 DNA: TGTGCCATCCAGGGGGCGCGGGCCACCGGGGAGCTGTTTTTT
CDR3 protein: CAIQGARATGELFF

J gene: TRBJ2-2
D gene: NA
V gene: TRBV30
clone size: NA
CDR3 DNA: TGTGCCTGGAGTTCGGACCGGGACAGACTAGGACTAGGATCCGGGGAGCTGTTTTTT
CDR3 protein: CAWSSDRDRLGLGSGELFF

J gene: TRBJ2-5
D gene: NA
V gene: TRBV5-1
clone size: NA
CDR3 DNA: TGCGCCAGCAGCTTGCGTACAGAGACCCAGTACTTC
CDR3 protein: CASSLRTETQYF

J gene: TRBJ1-3
D gene: NA
V gene: TRBV5-1
clone size: NA
CDR3 DNA: TGCGCCTGCACCCCGGAGCCGAGCTCTGGAAACACCATATATTTT
CDR3 protein: CACTPEPSSGNTIYF

J gene: TRBJ2-3
D gene: TRBD2
V gene: TRBV6-2/TRBV6-3
clone size: NA
CDR3 DNA: TGTGCCAGCAGCCAGGACCCGGGACTAGCGAATACGCAGTATTTT
CDR3 protein: CASSQDPGLANTQYF

J gene: TRBJ1-6
D gene: NA
V gene: TRBV7-9
clone size: NA
CDR3 DNA: TGTGCCAGCAGCTTAGAGGCGGGCGCGGCCCTCCACTTT
CDR3 protein: CASSLEAGAALHF

J gene: TRBJ2-7
D gene: NA
V gene: TRBV12-3/TRBV12-4
clone size: NA
CDR3 DNA: TGTGTCAGCAGTCTTAAGGGGGTACCACCAGGTGGGGGCGCGGCCTACGAGCAGTACTTC
CDR3 protein: CVSSLKGVPPGGGAAYEQYF

J gene: TRBJ1-4
D gene: NA
V gene: TRBV10-3
clone size: NA
CDR3 DNA: TGTGCCATCAGTGATGGGACATCGAGTGAAAAACTGTTTTTT
CDR3 protein: CAISDGTSSEKLFF

J gene: TRBJ2-5
D gene: NA
V gene: TRBV29-1
clone size: once
CDR3 DNA: TGCAGCGCCTTGACTAATGGAGAGACCAAGTACTTC
CDR3 protein: CSALTNGETKYF

J gene: TRBJ2-7
D gene: NA
V gene: TRBV5-1
clone size: few
CDR3 DNA: TGCGCCAGCAGCGGAGGGACAGTGCACTCCTACGAGCAGTACTTC
CDR3 protein: CASSGGTVHSYEQYF

J gene: TRBJ1-1
D gene: NA
V gene: TRBV29-1
clone size: many
CDR3 DNA: TGCAGCGTTGATGGGGTGAACACTGAAGCTTTCTTT
CDR3 protein: CSVDGVNTEAFF

J gene: TRBJ2-7
D gene: TRBD2
V gene: TRBV14
clone size: many
CDR3 DNA: TGTGCCAGCAGCCTTGGCGGGAGAGGCGAGCAGTACTTC
CDR3 protein: CASSLGGRGEQYF

J gene: TRBJ1-2
D gene: NA
V gene: TRBV29-1
clone size: NA
CDR3 DNA: TGCAGCGTTGAGATGGGAACCTATGGCTACACCTTC
CDR3 protein: CSVEMGTYGYTF

J gene: TRBJ2-5
D gene: NA
V gene: TRBV4-3
clone size: many
CDR3 DNA: TGCGCCAGCAGCCAGAGACAGGCGGAAGAGACCCAGTACTTC
CDR3 protein: CASSQRQAEETQYF

J gene: TRBJ2-2
D gene: NA
V gene: TRBV11-2
clone size: once
CDR3 DNA: TGTGCCAGCAGCTTAAGACAAGCCTACACTGGGGAGCTGTTTTTT
CDR3 protein: CASSLRQAYTGELFF

J gene: TRBJ1-1
D gene: NA
V gene: TRBV5-5
clone size: NA
CDR3 DNA: TGTGCCAGCAGCTTGGAAAATACGCCCGCTGCCACTGAAGCTTTCTTT
CDR3 protein: CASSLENTPAATEAFF